The T cell receptor (beta chain) under discussion was sequenced for a study of shared clonotypes between healthy human individuals (dated by TCRdb to between 2020 and 2021). With regard to the full study: The cohort comprised a couple of women and a few men aged 18 to 49 years. Leukapheresis yielded between about 0.85 and 10 billion PBMCs per donor. To increase sequencing depth and limit assay-specific biases, different laboratories used diverse techniques to prepare libraries and sequence TCR repertoires. To estimate repertoire size and how much clonotype sharing occurs between individuals, the study deeply sequenced the blood TCR repertoires of 5 or 6 healthy adults. General findings and caveats noted by the study authors: Sampling was restricted to blood, and TCR repertoires in tissues likely differ from the TCR repertoires found in blood. Pairwise subsampling led to the expectation that sequencing depth would affect the degree of clonotype sharing among donors. The small number of donors limited the genetic and exposure-history diversity represented.

The CDR3 measures 14 amino acids from cysteine to phenylalanine. Only the CDR3 part of the read is kept: 42 bases, read in frame from the first base. CDR1 SGHVS and CDR2 FQNEAQ were looked up in the germline V gene. Using the deep immunoSEQ assay, TCR CDR3 regions were amplified from genomic DNA by multiplex PCR. Genomic DNA extracted from each cell subset was distributed evenly over all wells of several immunoSEQ 96-well plates, and each plate served as one replicate. Each replicate PCR for unsorted PBMC received roughly 0.3 ug genomic DNA, equal to 25,000 to 35,000 T cell genomes. Ten immunoSEQ deep assay plates were used to sequence the unsorted PBMC genomic DNA. Purified libraries were quantified with a Qubit 3.0 fluorometer, sized on a Bioanalyzer 2100, and re-quantified with the KAPA Library Quantification kit. Every immunoSEQ 96-well plate was sequenced on a dedicated single-read 150-cycle Illumina NextSeq 550 flow cell. The authors' analysis ran thus. Because the immunoSEQ output held only junctional sequences and lacked quality scores, the filtering could not match the filtering applied to full-length reads. To assign V/J genes and CDR3, sequences were annotated against IMGT germline references using PyIR, a Python wrapper for IgBLAST v1.9. Reads with weak V/J assignments (E-value above 1e-6), missing CDR3, stop codons, out-of-frame junctions, or ambiguous translated residues were removed. A V3J clonotype was defined by an identical inferred V gene, J gene, and CDR3 amino acid sequence. The percentage overlap between two repertoires was calculated by dividing the number of shared unique clonotypes by the size of the smaller repertoire. RTK rarefaction, the Chao1 estimator, and Recon v2.1 estimates of unobserved clonotypes were used to assess repertoire richness. Sourced from immuneACCESS, this table was stored by TCRdb with only in-frame sequences that have V and J called. A share of the clones is absent; for the studies checked, an unresolved V gene accounts for under half, and the remainder has no known explanation. That table gives V, J and clone size, and the DNA gave D and trimming. The sample table records roughly 500,000 clones; around 73% of these occur just once. 9.5% to 15% of the sample comes from the top ten.

This clone is a singleton in its sample. There is no known antigen for this receptor. Base qualities are not provided; no much larger clone lies one nucleotide away. The donors were healthy, HIV-negative adults who had no recently reported acute infections or vaccinations. Every donor was a Caucasian adult residing in Nashville, Tennessee, USA. For unsorted samples, tens of millions of PBMCs were counted and genomic DNA was extracted with the QIAamp DNA Blood Mini kit. Blood was obtained by leukapheresis, after which PBMCs were separated by Ficoll-Histopaque density gradient centrifugation and cryopreserved in liquid nitrogen vapor phase.

This clonotype was sampled from a woman in her forties in good health. Some clones in this sample may be carry-over from other donors' samples. In this chain, TRBV7-8 is recombined with TRBJ2-5; the D segment could be TRBD1, given 6 matching bases. The J call is uncertain, as TRBJ2-7 better fits the DNA end. The sample consisted of PBMCs. The DNA sequence is given as TGTGCCAGCAGCTTGATGGGGGCCTCCTACGAGCAGTACTTC. It codes for CASSLMGASYEQYF.